The source of this TCR beta chain is a study of blood T cell repertoires in COVID-19. Study in general: Acute-phase and convalescent COVID-19 samples originated in the United States, Italy and Spain.

Participant age was roughly 18 to 100 years, and participants resided in fewer than 25 US areas. Before being deemed recovered, Cohort 3 donors had two negative PCRs, clearance, or symptom resolution. Produced via immunoSEQ multiplex PCR; TCRdb's table is partial and in-frame only. This repertoire shows 140,000 to 150,000 clones, about 90% found once; its top ten account for about 10%. CDR3 length: 13 amino acids. CDR1 is SGHRS and CDR2 is YFSETQ in the germline V gene. Trimming stripped 3 bases from V and 1 base from J, with 4 bases between. Source material: PBMCs or T cells enriched from blood (not recorded which). This receptor was taken from a man in his sixties who had recovered from COVID-19. J is TRBJ2-2 and V is TRBV5-1; D unclear. The CDR3 region is CASSSGNTGELFF. The CDR3 bases are TGCGCCAGCAGCTCAGGGAACACCGGGGAGCTGTTTTTT.